This T cell receptor (beta chain) was identified in a study of beta chain features in type 1 diabetes. Overall study findings and caveats: Comparison showed that naive, central memory and Treg TCRB repertoires appeared more similar among patients than among healthy donors. PCR may have favored shorter templates equally in patients and controls. In every one of the four CD4+ subsets, TCRB CDR3s were moderately but significantly shorter in Type 1 diabetes patients. The question of HLA type influencing TCRB rearrangement was one that remained unresolved here.

This clone was found a few times. Its antigen is undetermined. Of the isolated RNA, all was reverse transcribed, and so the sequenced material was expressed TCRB transcripts. The assay was immunoSEQ multiplex PCR, and TCRdb's table has in-frame clones only and misses some. The profile shows hundreds of thousands of clones, over 13% of them singletons. Germline V gene lookup returns CDR1 MNHEY and CDR2 SMNVEV (reference sequence). CDR3 length equals 10 residues. With 11 bases removed from V and 7 bases from J, the gap between germline ends came to 12 bases. Central memory, naive, regulatory and stem cell-like memory CD4+ cells were sorted by CD45RO/CCR7/CD25/CD127/CD95/CD27.

This TCR derives from a man between 18 and 35 years old with type 1 diabetes. The sequenced material came from naive CD4+ T cells from blood. This chain connects TRBV27 to TRBJ2-7, with D possibly being TRBD2 (5 bases). CDR3 sequence reads: CASPGYEQYF. Here the CDR3 DNA reads TGTGCCTCCCCGGGGTATGAGCAGTACTTC.